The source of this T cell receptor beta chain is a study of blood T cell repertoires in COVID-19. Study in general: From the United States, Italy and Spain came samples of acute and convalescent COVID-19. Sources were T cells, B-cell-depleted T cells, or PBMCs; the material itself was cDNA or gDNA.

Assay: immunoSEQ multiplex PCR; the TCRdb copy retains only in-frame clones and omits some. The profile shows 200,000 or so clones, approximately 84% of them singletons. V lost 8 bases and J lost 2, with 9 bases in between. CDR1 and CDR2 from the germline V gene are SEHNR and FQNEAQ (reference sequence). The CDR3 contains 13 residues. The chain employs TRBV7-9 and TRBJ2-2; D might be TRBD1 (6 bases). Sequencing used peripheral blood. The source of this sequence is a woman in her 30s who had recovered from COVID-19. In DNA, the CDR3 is TGTGCCAGCCCGGACAGAAACACCGGGGAGCTGTTTTTT. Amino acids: CASPDRNTGELFF.